This entry lists 16 T cell receptor beta chains sequenced from one sample in a study of T-cell memory formation after mild COVID-19. TCRdb analysed the 5' RACE reads with MiXCR anew, one entry per CDR3 protein. The sample contains some 150,000 distinct CDR3 sequences, 25% of which appear only once. Input material: PBMCs or a T cell subset sorted from them (not recorded which). The receptors originated from an adult woman who had mild COVID-19 (a few samples of this study predate the infection). Cell type and time point are not known.

In its sample, this clonotype was seen many times. The chain uses TRBV24-1 and TRBJ1-5; 8 bases map to TRBD1. CDR3 length: 13 amino acids. Germline assignment: CDR1 KGHDR and CDR2 SFDVKD. Trimming took 10 bases from V and 2 from J; bases not matched to a gene: 3. CDR3 protein: CATQGQGNQPQHF. CDR3 DNA sequence: TGTGCCACGCAGGGACAGGGCAATCAGCCCCAGCATTTT.

The chain carries TRBV12-3 or TRBV12-4 and TRBJ2-3, with no clear D. The CDR3 length is 13 residues. Trimming removed 7 bases at V and 6 bases at J, with 14 bases between. The CDR3 protein is CASTLSNGDTQYF. In DNA form, the CDR3 reads TGTGCCAGCACCTTGTCAAACGGGGATACGCAGTATTTT.

The chain employs TRBV7-9 and TRBJ2-7; D could derive from TRBD1 or TRBD2 (5 bases each). V lost 6 bases and J 6 bases, leaving 15 bases between the germline ends. The length of the CDR3 is 13 residues. Germline lookup yields CDR1 SEHNR and CDR2 FQNEAQ (reference sequence). The CDR3 region is CASRPWDLSEQYF. The CDR3 bases are TGTGCCAGCAGACCTTGGGACCTCTCCGAGCAGTACTTC.

This clonotype was recorded a few times. The chain links TRBV11-1 to TRBJ2-3; D unclear. The germline V gene has CDR1 SGHAT and CDR2 FQDESV (reference sequence). The CDR3 length is 18 residues. V gave up 1 base and J gave up 3 bases, with 20 bases separating them. CDR3 residues: CASSLGWRLGLGTDTQYF. The CDR3 DNA reads TGTGCCAGCAGCTTAGGCTGGCGGCTTGGTCTAGGAACAGATACGCAGTATTTT.

This clonotype was counted between two and nine times. The chain carries TRBV15 and TRBJ2-3; no definite D call. Germline lookup yields CDR1 LNHNV and CDR2 YYDKDF (reference sequence). Trimming left V 3 bases short and J 4 bases short, with 11 bases between. This CDR3 contains 14 residues. Here the CDR3 DNA reads TGTGCCACCAGCAGGGCAGGTCTGGCAGATACGCAGTATTTT. Amino acid sequence: CATSRAGLADTQYF.

This clonotype appeared many times. The rearrangement joins TRBV12-3 or TRBV12-4 to TRBJ2-3; 11 bases are a match to TRBD2. Trimming removed 5 bases from V and 2 bases from J; junction bases left unmatched: 9. The CDR3 loop spans 17 amino acids. The CDR3 DNA is TGTGCCAGCAGTCCTCCGGGACTAGCGGATCTCACAGATACGCAGTATTTT. Its translation is CASSPPGLADLTDTQYF.

This clonotype was detected only a few times. This rearrangement joins TRBV7-8 to TRBJ2-3, with D perhaps being TRBD1 or TRBD2 (5 bases each). The CDR3 spans 15 residues. Trimming took 2 bases from V and 0 from J, leaving 9 bases between them. From germline, CDR1 is SGHVS and CDR2 FQNEAQ. CDR3 DNA: TGTGCCAGCAGCTTACCGGGACCCAGCACAGATACGCAGTATTTT. It yields the protein CASSLPGPSTDTQYF.

A few counts support this clonotype. The chain couples TRBV27 to TRBJ1-5; 8 positions match TRBD1. Germline assignment: CDR1 MNHEY and CDR2 SMNVEV (reference sequence). The trim removed 6 bases at V and 5 bases at J, leaving 9 bases unmatched. The CDR3 length is 15 residues. The CDR3 is CASRTSGTGHQPQHF. As DNA, the CDR3 is TGTGCCAGCAGAACATCCGGGACAGGCCATCAGCCCCAGCATTTT.

This clonotype was detected only a few times. The chain links TRBV7-9 to TRBJ2-5; 8 nucleotides match TRBD2. The germline V gene encodes CDR1 SEHNR and CDR2 FQNEAQ (reference sequence). CDR3 length equals 13 residues. V shed 9 bases and J 7 bases; nucleotides not matched to a gene: 10. CDR3 protein: CASTYSGEGTQYF. The DNA of the CDR3 is TGTGCCAGTACCTATAGCGGGGAAGGGACCCAGTACTTC. Full variable domain (rest looked up from reference TRBV7-9 and TRBJ2-5): DTGVSQNPRHKITKRGQNVTFRCDPISEHNRLYWYRQTLGQGPEFLTYFQNEAQLEKSRLLSDRFSAERPKGSFSTLEIQRTEQGDSAMYLCASTYSGEGTQYFGPGTRLLVL.

This clonotype was detected only a few times. The CDR3 region has the DNA TGCGCCAGCAGCTTAGGGACAGGGAGAAATACGCAGTATTTT. It yields the protein CASSLGTGRNTQYF. The gene calls are TRBV4-3 and TRBJ2-3; 9 bases match TRBD1. CDR1 and CDR2 from the germline V gene are LGHNA and YSLEER. J gave up 7 bases and V 5 bases, and 7 bases lay outside the gene matches. The CDR3 loop spans 14 amino acids.

CDR3 nucleotides: TGTGCCAGCAGCTTGCCGACCACTGAAGCTTTCTTT. It codes for CASSLPTTEAFF. The chain links TRBV5-5 to TRBJ1-1; D uncertain. The length of the CDR3 is 12 residues. CDR1 is SGHKS, CDR2 YYEKEE, per germline (reference sequence). With 1 base removed from V and 4 bases from J, the gap between germline ends came to 5 bases.

This clonotype has just a few counts. The chain uses TRBV29-1 and TRBJ1-1, with D possibly being TRBD1 (5 bases). The V gene's germline CDR1 is SQVTM and CDR2 ANQGSEA. The CDR3 spans 13 residues. V gave up 4 bases and J gave up 3 bases, with 12 bases separating them. The CDR3 coding sequence is TGCAGCGTTGTTGAGCAGGGATACACTGAAGCTTTCTTT. This gives the protein CSVVEQGYTEAFF.

This clonotype appeared a few times. The chain uses TRBV7-6 and TRBJ1-1; 8 nucleotides match TRBD1. The CDR3 has 14 residues. CDR1 is SGHVS and CDR2 is FNYEAQ in the germline V gene. The J segment lost 0 bases and the V segment lost 5 bases, leaving 2 bases of the junction unmatched. CDR3 DNA: TGTGCCAGCAGCCGGGACAGGATGAACACTGAAGCTTTCTTT. This encodes CASSRDRMNTEAFF.

In this sample, this clonotype turned up many times. The chain joins TRBV7-8 to TRBJ2-2; TRBD1 matches at 7 bases. J gave up 7 bases and V 3 bases, and 8 bases lay outside the gene matches. The CDR3 consists of 15 residues. Germline CDR1 and CDR2: SGHVS and FQNEAQ. As DNA, the CDR3 is TGTGCCAGCAGCTTTCCTCGTGGACAGGTCGGGGAGCTGTTTTTT. It encodes CASSFPRGQVGELFF. The full variable domain, its missing parts supplied by reference TRBV7-8 and TRBJ2-2, is GAGVSQSPRYKVAKRGQDVALRCDPISGHVSLFWYQQALGQGPEFLTYFQNEAQLDKSGLPSDRFFAERPEGSVSTLKIQRTQQEDSAVYLCASSFPRGQVGELFFGEGSRLTVL.

The V and J genes are TRBV14 and TRBJ1-4; D not resolved. Trimming took off 2 bases at V and 6 bases at J, with 13 bases between the two ends. The CDR3 runs to 15 residues. Per germline, CDR1 SGHDN and CDR2 FVKESK. This chain's CDR3 is CASSQRSRHDEKLFF. CDR3 in DNA: TGTGCCAGCAGCCAAAGGTCCAGGCATGATGAAAAACTGTTTTTT.

This clonotype was found a few times. The gene calls are TRBV2 and TRBJ2-3; no clear D. The CDR3 is 10 amino acids. The germline V gene has CDR1 SNHLY and CDR2 FYNNEI. V lost 7 bases and J lost 6, with 5 bases in between. The CDR3 loop is CASIMDTQYF. CDR3 DNA sequence: TGTGCCAGCATAATGGATACGCAGTATTTT.